The rows below give T cell receptor beta chains drawn from one sample of a study of shared clonotypes between healthy human individuals. Produced via immunoSEQ multiplex PCR; TCRdb's table is partial and in-frame only. The table lists 2,500,000 or so clones, approximately 92% of them singletons. Source material: naive CD4+ T cells sorted from blood. The receptors were sampled from a man in his late teens or twenties in good health. The CDR3 runs from the conserved cysteine through the conserved F or W. Each record gives: D gene, V gene, J gene, clone size, CDR3 protein, CDR3 DNA. The D gene is left open where the match is weak. For some rows the clone size is stated as once, few or many, or as a class when expanded; others skip it.

D gene: TRBD2; V gene: TRBV19; J gene: TRBJ2-1; clone size: .; CDR3 protein: CASSFGLAGDRQFF; CDR3 DNA: TGTGCCAGTAGTTTCGGACTAGCGGGAGACCGGCAGTTCTTC
D gene: .; V gene: TRBV30; J gene: TRBJ1-5; clone size: .; CDR3 protein: CAWSDGHNQPQHF; CDR3 DNA: TGTGCCTGGAGTGACGGACACAATCAGCCCCAGCATTTT
D gene: .; V gene: TRBV5-4; J gene: TRBJ2-7; clone size: .; CDR3 protein: CASSRSTYEQYF; CDR3 DNA: TGTGCCAGCAGCCGGTCGACCTACGAGCAGTACTTC
D gene: TRBD2; V gene: TRBV10-3; J gene: TRBJ2-1; clone size: .; CDR3 protein: CAISDGRLAGNNEQFF; CDR3 DNA: TGTGCCATCAGTGATGGAAGGCTAGCGGGTAACAATGAGCAGTTCTTC
D gene: TRBD2; V gene: TRBV28; J gene: TRBJ2-6; clone size: .; CDR3 protein: CASSPSGAGANVLTF; CDR3 DNA: TGTGCCAGCAGTCCTAGCGGGGCTGGGGCCAACGTCCTGACTTTC
D gene: TRBD1; V gene: TRBV5-6; J gene: TRBJ1-4; clone size: .; CDR3 protein: CASSLRGTGGEKLFF; CDR3 DNA: TGTGCCAGCAGCTTGAGGGGGACAGGGGGCGAAAAACTGTTTTTT
D gene: TRBD1; V gene: TRBV29-1; J gene: TRBJ1-3; clone size: .; CDR3 protein: CSVGQGGSGNTIYF; CDR3 DNA: TGCAGCGTGGGACAGGGTGGATCTGGAAACACCATATATTTT
D gene: .; V gene: TRBV7-2; J gene: TRBJ2-5; clone size: .; CDR3 protein: CASTQERSRQETQYF; CDR3 DNA: TGTGCCAGCACCCAGGAGCGGTCGCGCCAAGAGACCCAGTACTTC
D gene: .; V gene: TRBV10-3; J gene: TRBJ1-6; clone size: .; CDR3 protein: CAIKPGSNSPLHF; CDR3 DNA: TGTGCCATCAAGCCCGGAAGCAATTCACCCCTCCACTTT
D gene: .; V gene: TRBV5-6; J gene: TRBJ1-5; clone size: .; CDR3 protein: CASSLLYRDQPQHF; CDR3 DNA: TGTGCCAGCAGCTTACTCTACAGGGATCAGCCCCAGCATTTT
D gene: TRBD1; V gene: TRBV19; J gene: TRBJ2-7; clone size: .; CDR3 protein: CASSIKPGQAHEQYF; CDR3 DNA: TGTGCCAGTAGTATTAAACCGGGACAGGCTCACGAGCAGTACTTC
D gene: TRBD2; V gene: TRBV7-8; J gene: TRBJ2-1; clone size: .; CDR3 protein: CASSSILAGRDNEQFF; CDR3 DNA: TGTGCCAGCAGCTCCATACTAGCGGGAAGAGACAATGAGCAGTTCTTC
D gene: .; V gene: TRBV18; J gene: TRBJ2-1; clone size: .; CDR3 protein: CASSGTPGPNNEQFF; CDR3 DNA: TGTGCCAGCTCAGGGACTCCGGGACCCAACAATGAGCAGTTCTTC
D gene: TRBD1; V gene: TRBV19; J gene: TRBJ1-5; clone size: once; CDR3 protein: CASSTDRGDNQPQHF; CDR3 DNA: TGTGCCAGTAGCACCGACAGGGGTGATAATCAGCCCCAGCATTTT
D gene: .; V gene: TRBV2; J gene: TRBJ2-1; clone size: .; CDR3 protein: CASSRDQFNEQFF; CDR3 DNA: TGTGCCAGCAGTAGGGACCAGTTCAATGAGCAGTTCTTC
D gene: .; V gene: TRBV10-3; J gene: TRBJ1-5; clone size: .; CDR3 protein: CAISDPLGNSNQPQHF; CDR3 DNA: TGTGCCATCAGTGACCCACTAGGTAATAGCAATCAGCCCCAGCATTTT
D gene: .; V gene: TRBV5-4; J gene: TRBJ1-2; clone size: once; CDR3 protein: CASSTGGTVGYTF; CDR3 DNA: TGTGCCAGCAGCACGGGGGGGACTGTCGGCTACACCTTC